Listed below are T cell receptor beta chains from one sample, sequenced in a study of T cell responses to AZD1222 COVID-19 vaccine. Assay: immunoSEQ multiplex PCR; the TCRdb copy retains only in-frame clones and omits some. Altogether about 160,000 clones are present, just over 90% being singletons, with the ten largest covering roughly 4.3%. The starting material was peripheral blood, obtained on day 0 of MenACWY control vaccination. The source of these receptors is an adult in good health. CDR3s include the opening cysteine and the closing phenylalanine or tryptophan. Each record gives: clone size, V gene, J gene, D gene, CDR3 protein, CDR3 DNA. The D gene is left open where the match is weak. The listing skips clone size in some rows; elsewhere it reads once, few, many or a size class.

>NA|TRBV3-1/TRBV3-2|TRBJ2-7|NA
CASSQEGQPTYEQYF
TGTGCCAGCAGCCAAGAGGGGCAGCCGACTTACGAGCAGTACTTC
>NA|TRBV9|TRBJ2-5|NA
CASSAQGGRQETQYF
TGTGCCAGCAGCGCCCAGGGGGGGCGCCAAGAGACCCAGTACTTC
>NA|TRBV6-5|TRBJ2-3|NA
CASIHPPSCMDTQYF
TGTGCCAGCATCCACCCCCCTTCCTGTATGGATACGCAGTATTTT
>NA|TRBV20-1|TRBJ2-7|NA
CSASYSYEQYF
TGCAGTGCCTCGTACTCCTACGAGCAGTACTTC
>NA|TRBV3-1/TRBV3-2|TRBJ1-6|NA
CASSQEGGPLHF
TGTGCCAGCAGCCAAGAAGGGGGTCCCCTCCACTTT
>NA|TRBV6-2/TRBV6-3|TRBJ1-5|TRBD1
CASSSGTVNSNQPQHF
TGTGCCAGCAGTAGCGGGACAGTCAATAGCAATCAGCCCCAGCATTTT
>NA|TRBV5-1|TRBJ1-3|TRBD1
CASSQGAGGNTIYF
TGCGCCAGCAGTCAGGGGGCAGGAGGAAACACCATATATTTT
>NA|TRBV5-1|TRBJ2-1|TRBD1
CASSLDRGLYNEQFF
TGCGCCAGCAGCCTAGACAGGGGACTCTACAATGAGCAGTTCTTC
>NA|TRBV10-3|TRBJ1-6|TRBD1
CAISKGQGDSPLHF
TGTGCCATCAGCAAAGGACAGGGGGATTCACCCCTCCACTTT
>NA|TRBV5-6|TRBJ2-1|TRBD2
CASSLVASGSYEQFF
TGTGCCAGCAGCTTGGTGGCTAGCGGGAGTTATGAGCAGTTCTTC
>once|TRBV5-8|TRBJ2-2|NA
CASSFGPGTGELFF
TGTGCCAGCAGCTTTGGGCCCGGCACCGGGGAGCTGTTTTTT
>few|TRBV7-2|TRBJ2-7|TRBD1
CASSLVTGSSYEQYF
TGTGCCAGCAGCTTAGTGACAGGGAGCTCCTACGAGCAGTACTTC
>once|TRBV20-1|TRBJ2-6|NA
CSAGGWRRKISGANVLTF
TGCAGTGCTGGTGGGTGGAGGCGGAAGATCTCTGGGGCCAACGTCCTGACTTTC
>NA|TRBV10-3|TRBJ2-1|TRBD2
CAISKLAGGEFDNEQFF
TGTGCCATCAGCAAACTAGCGGGAGGTGAGTTCGACAATGAGCAGTTCTTC
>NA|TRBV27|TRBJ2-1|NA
CASSPSGRYNEQFF
TGTGCCAGCAGCCCATCTGGACGGTACAATGAGCAGTTCTTC
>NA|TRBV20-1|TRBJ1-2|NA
CSASSRYGYTF
TGCAGTGCCTCATCGCGATATGGCTACACCTTC
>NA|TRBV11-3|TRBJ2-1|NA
CASSLTSISYNEQFF
TGTGCCAGCAGCTTAACTAGTATCTCCTACAATGAGCAGTTCTTC
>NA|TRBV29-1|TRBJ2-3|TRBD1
CSAFRQGEDTQYF
TGCAGCGCCTTCCGTCAGGGGGAGGATACGCAGTATTTT
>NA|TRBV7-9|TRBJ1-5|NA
CASSLDTYSNQPQHF
TGTGCCAGCAGCTTAGACACCTATAGCAATCAGCCCCAGCATTTT
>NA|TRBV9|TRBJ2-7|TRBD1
CASSPTPGQGAYEQYF
TGTGCCAGCAGCCCCACCCCTGGACAGGGGGCCTACGAGCAGTACTTC
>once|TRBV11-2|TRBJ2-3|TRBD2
CASSFPGLAGVTDTQYF
TGTGCCAGCAGCTTCCCCGGACTAGCTGGGGTCACAGATACGCAGTATTTT
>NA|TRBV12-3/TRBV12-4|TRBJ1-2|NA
CASRTRDRVFYTF
TGTGCCAGCAGGACCCGGGACCGCGTTTTCTACACCTTC
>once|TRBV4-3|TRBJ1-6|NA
CASSRGGGVMSPLHF
TGCGCCAGCAGCCGGGGAGGCGGGGTAATGTCACCCCTCCACTTT
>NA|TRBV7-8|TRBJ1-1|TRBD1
CASRGGTGLNTEAFF
TGTGCCAGCAGGGGGGGGACAGGGCTTAACACTGAAGCTTTCTTT
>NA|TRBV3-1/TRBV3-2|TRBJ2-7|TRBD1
CASANWDSSYEQYF
TGTGCCAGCGCAAACTGGGACAGCTCCTACGAGCAGTACTTC
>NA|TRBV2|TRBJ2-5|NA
CASSPETQYF
TGTGCCAGCAGCCCGGAGACCCAGTACTTC
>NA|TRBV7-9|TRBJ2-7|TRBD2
CASSLGLAGYGEQYF
TGTGCCAGCAGCTTAGGCCTAGCGGGATACGGCGAGCAGTACTTC
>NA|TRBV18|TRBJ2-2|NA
CASSPQGLQNTGELFF
TGTGCCAGCTCACCGCAGGGGTTGCAGAACACCGGGGAGCTGTTTTTT
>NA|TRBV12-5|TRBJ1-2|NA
CASGSRSGLYGYTF
TGTGCTAGTGGTTCCCGTTCTGGGCTCTATGGCTACACCTTC
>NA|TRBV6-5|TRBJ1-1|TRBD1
CASSYAWGQGQTEAFF
TGTGCCAGCAGTTACGCTTGGGGACAGGGACAGACTGAAGCTTTCTTT
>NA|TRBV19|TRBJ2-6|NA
CASSLRDRILLSGANVLTF
TGTGCCAGTAGTCTGAGGGACCGAATCCTTTTGTCTGGGGCCAACGTCCTGACTTTC